This T cell receptor beta chain is from a study of blood T cell repertoires in COVID-19. Turning to the study itself: Sites across the United States, Italy and Spain contributed samples from acute and convalescent COVID-19.

Authors' data handling: Estimates of nucleated cell counts were drawn from the amplification of reference gene primers. Method: immunoSEQ multiplex PCR; TCRdb's copy keeps in-frame clones and lacks some. Clone size and the V and J calls come from that table; the DNA yielded D and trimming. This table holds tens of thousands of clones, around four fifths found once. The CDR3 runs to 17 residues. V was clipped by 3 bases and J by 2 bases, with 19 bases between them. The germline V gene encodes CDR1 MNHEY and CDR2 SMNVEV (reference sequence). This clone was detected only a few times. The chain links TRBV27 to TRBJ1-2; TRBD1 is a possible D gene (5 bases). This TCR came from a man in his sixties with acute or convalescent COVID-19. Sequenced material: peripheral blood. The CDR3 reads CASSLRSAGLANYGYTF. CDR3 in DNA: TGTGCCAGCAGTTTGCGTTCGGCAGGGCTTGCGAACTATGGCTACACCTTC.